This record looks at one T cell receptor (beta chain) sequence and its context. The sample belongs to a study of blood T cell repertoires in COVID-19. Study-wide background: Acute-phase and convalescent COVID-19 samples originated in the United States, Italy and Spain. Sample material is recorded as cDNA or gDNA derived from T cells, B-cell-depleted T cells, or PBMCs.

The length of the CDR3 is 13 residues. V was shortened by 6 bases and J by 10 bases, with 15 bases between the two germline ends. CDR1 is MNHEY and CDR2 is SMNVEV in the germline V gene (reference sequence). Authors' methods: Estimation of nucleated cell counts relied on the amplification of reference gene primers. This table comes from immunoSEQ multiplex PCR, and its TCRdb copy is limited to in-frame clones, with some not included. V and J calls and clone size are those listed in that table; D and trimming were worked out from the DNA. The repertoire holds about 170,000 clones, with more than 90% as singletons.

V and J are TRBV27 and TRBJ1-4; D possibly corresponds to TRBD1 (6 bases). The receptor was isolated from a man aged 50 to 59 with acute or convalescent COVID-19. Sequenced: peripheral blood. The CDR3 spells CASRRGTAGKLFF. Here the CDR3 DNA reads TGTGCCAGCAGAAGGGGGACGGCAGGAAAACTGTTTTTT.